This is a list of T cell receptor beta chains from one sample in a study of T cell responses to AZD1222 COVID-19 vaccine. Sequencing was performed with immunoSEQ multiplex PCR; in TCRdb, only in-frame clones are kept and a portion is missing. The sample yields under 200,000 clones, around 92% seen once. This material consisted of peripheral blood, taken on day 0 of MenACWY control vaccination. The receptors stem from an adult in good health. CDR3s include the opening cysteine and the closing phenylalanine or tryptophan. Each record gives: V gene, CDR3 protein.

>TRBV30
CAWAGSYEQYF
>TRBV6-5
CASSYEGKNEQFF
>TRBV5-1
CASSSWDRQNEQFF
>TRBV2
CASRESSIGKLFF
>TRBV28
CASSSWTSGDTDTQYF
>TRBV11-2
CASSSDSYNTGELFF
>TRBV7-9
CASSLAWPRTGDTQYF
>TRBV7-8
CASSSYRAPNEKLFF
>TRBV3-1/TRBV3-2
CASSQGGFSYEQYF
>TRBV11-3
CASSSSRLTNEKLFF
>TRBV5-1
CASSLRPINHPNTEAFF
>TRBV7-2
CASSLARAPYGYTF
>TRBV12-3/TRBV12-4
CASSTGPVQPQHF
>TRBV7-3
CASSLPGGGYEQYF
>TRBV28
CASSLWSSVAYNEQFF
>TRBV4-2
CASSRSGPDREETQYF
>TRBV4-3
CASSQRSGRLGDTQYF
>TRBV9
CASSPPLVGEQYF
>TRBV24-1
CATAKLGGTEAFF
>TRBV7-9
CASSWLAGVGARDTQYF
>TRBV7-9
CASSFSGTVKRSYGYTF
>TRBV5-4
CASTLGASGVYEQYF
>TRBV5-5
CASSTGVGTEAFF
>TRBV6-5
CASSSLGMRQPQHF
>TRBV6-6
CASSFFPRGHPEAFF
>TRBV7-9
CASSPTTGLAENIQYF
>TRBV30
CAWSVGGQGIPIYF
>TRBV9
CASSATGRSGNTIYF
>TRBV11-3
CASSLTLSGSSEQYF
>TRBV27
CASGFSGRALEQFF
>TRBV3-1/TRBV3-2
CASSQDRGSRRAFF
>TRBV28
CASSSSQWSSPLHF
>TRBV19
CASAGTGGLPNYGYTF
>TRBV2
CASSWTGITDTQYF
>TRBV30
CAWKAASNTGELFF
>TRBV15
CATSRAKTSGYEQYF
>TRBV19
CASSPPGFPDTGELFF
>TRBV24-1
CATSDGGTYEQYF
>TRBV2
CASSDGVGLAGEQETQYF
>TRBV6-5
CASRFQGSQPQHF
>TRBV11-2
CASSGGAGGSQETQYF
>TRBV20-1
CSARENTEAFF
>TRBV15
CATSRSRTGVGEAFF
>TRBV4-2
CASSQAIEQKVHSDTQYF
>TRBV3-1/TRBV3-2
CASSHTGTGGDEQYF